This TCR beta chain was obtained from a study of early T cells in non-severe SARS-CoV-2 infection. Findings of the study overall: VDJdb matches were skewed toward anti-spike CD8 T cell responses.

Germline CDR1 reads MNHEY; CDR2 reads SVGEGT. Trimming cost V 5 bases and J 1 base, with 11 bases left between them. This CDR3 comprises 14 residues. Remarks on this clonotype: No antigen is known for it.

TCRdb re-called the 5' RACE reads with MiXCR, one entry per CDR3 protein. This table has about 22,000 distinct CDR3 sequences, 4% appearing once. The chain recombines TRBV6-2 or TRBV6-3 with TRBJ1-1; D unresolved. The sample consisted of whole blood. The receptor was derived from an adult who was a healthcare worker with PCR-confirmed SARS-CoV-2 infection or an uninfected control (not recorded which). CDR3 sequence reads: CASSSRRWNTEAFF. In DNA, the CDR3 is TGTGCCAGCAGTAGTAGACGTTGGAACACTGAAGCTTTCTTT.